Following are 28 T cell receptor beta chains from one sample sequenced in a study of T cell repertoires in cytomegalovirus infection. Each CDR3 protein is one row after TCRdb ran MiXCR on the reads. Altogether a few hundred thousand distinct CDR3 sequences are present, roughly 10% being singletons, with the ten largest covering approximately 15%. What was sequenced was PBMCs. These receptors all stem from a human donor in good health (CMV status not recorded). Some clones in this sample may be carry-over from other donors' samples.

This clonotype was seen ten or more times. This chain links TRBV7-3 with TRBJ2-5; unclear D gene. This CDR3 region has 15 residues. Trimming took off 3 bases at V and 0 bases at J, with 11 bases between the two ends. Germline values: CDR1 SGHTA, CDR2 FQGTGA. CDR3 residues: CASSLDGRNQETQYF. The CDR3 nucleotides read TGTGCCAGCAGCTTGGACGGACGGAACCAAGAGACCCAGTACTTC. Combining the CDR3 with reference TRBV7-3 and TRBJ2-5 gives the whole variable domain GAGVSQTPSNKVTEKGKYVELRCDPISGHTALYWYRQSLGQGPEFLIYFQGTGAADDSGLPNDRFFAVRPEGSVSTLKIQRTERGDSAVYLCASSLDGRNQETQYFGPGTRLLVL.

At least ten counts were recorded for this clonotype. The chain employs TRBV7-2 and TRBJ1-6; 7 bases line up with TRBD1. The CDR3 covers 14 residues. J gave up 10 bases and V 5 bases, and 8 bases lay outside the gene matches. The germline V gene has CDR1 SGHTA and CDR2 FQGNSA. The DNA for the CDR3 is TGTGCCAGCAGCCAAGGACAGGTGGTGTCACCCCTCCACTTT. It is translated as CASSQGQVVSPLHF.

This clonotype came up many times. This chain connects TRBV19 to TRBJ1-5; D is unclear. The length of the CDR3 is 13 residues. Looked up from germline, CDR1 is LNHDA and CDR2 is SQIVND (reference sequence). The germline V and J ends were trimmed by 7 bases and 4 bases, with 11 bases remaining between them. CDR3 coding DNA: TGTGCCAGTAAGGACCGCCCAAATCAGCCCCAGCATTTT. Encoded protein: CASKDRPNQPQHF. The full variable domain, rest sourced from reference TRBV19 and TRBJ1-5, is DGGITQSPKYLFRKEGQNVTLSCEQNLNHDAMYWYRQDPGQGLRLIYYSQIVNDFQKGDIAEGYSVSREKKESFPLTVTSAQKNPTAFYLCASKDRPNQPQHFGDGTRLSIL.

Ten or more counts support this clonotype. The rearrangement uses TRBV6-2 or TRBV6-3 and TRBJ1-1; D is perhaps TRBD1 (6 bases). CDR3 length: 16 amino acids. Per the germline V gene, CDR1 is MNHEY and CDR2 is SVGEGT. Trimming left V 6 bases short and J 6 bases short, with 23 bases between. The CDR3 spells CASRSQGGGSMAEAFF. The CDR3 nucleotides are TGTGCCAGCAGATCACAGGGAGGAGGAAGTATGGCTGAAGCTTTCTTT.

In this sample, this clonotype turned up many times. This chain joins TRBV6-2 or TRBV6-3 and TRBJ1-1; D uncertain. V was cut by 6 bases and J by 4 bases, with 15 bases left in between. CDR1 and CDR2 from the germline V gene are MNHEY and SVGEGT. The CDR3 extends over 14 amino acids. The CDR3 sequence: CASSPGAGRTEAFF. CDR3 coding DNA: TGTGCCAGCAGCCCCGGCGCGGGCCGCACTGAAGCTTTCTTT.

This clonotype was seen a handful of times. The chain links TRBV19 to TRBJ1-1; D may be TRBD1 (5 bases). The CDR3 is made up of 12 amino acids. Trimming shortened V by 5 bases and J by 6 bases, and 10 bases separated the two germline ends. Looked up from germline, CDR1 is LNHDA and CDR2 is SQIVND (reference sequence). The CDR3 coding sequence is TGTGCCAGTAGTCACGGGGCTGCTGAAGCTTTCTTT. Its protein is CASSHGAAEAFF.

The chain couples TRBV5-1 to TRBJ1-1; a possible D gene is TRBD1 (5 bases). The germline V gene encodes CDR1 SGHRS and CDR2 YFSETQ. Trimming stripped 0 bases from V and 4 bases from J, with 16 bases between. This CDR3 has 16 amino acids. The CDR3 loop reads CASSLEAGKLGTEAFF. DNA of the CDR3: TGCGCCAGCAGCTTGGAAGCAGGGAAATTGGGCACTGAAGCTTTCTTT. The full variable domain, completed using reference TRBV5-1 and TRBJ1-1, is KAGVTQTPRYLIKTRGQQVTLSCSPISGHRSVSWYQQTPGQGLQFLFEYFSETQRNKGNFPGRFSGRQFSNSRSEMNVSTLELGDSALYLCASSLEAGKLGTEAFFGQGTRLTVV.

This clonotype was seen repeatedly, ten times or more. The chain carries TRBV6-5 and TRBJ1-3; perhaps TRBD1 as D (5 bases). This CDR3 comprises 15 residues. V lost 2 bases and J 0 bases, leaving 8 bases between the germline ends. Germline assignment: CDR1 MNHEY and CDR2 SVGAGI. CDR3 sequence reads: CASSYAGGSGNTIYF. The CDR3 DNA reads as TGTGCCAGCAGTTACGCTGGGGGCTCTGGAAACACCATATATTTT.

The V call is TRBV6-2 or TRBV6-3, the J call TRBJ2-2; 9 bases fit TRBD1. There are 16 residues in the CDR3. J was trimmed by 6 bases and V by 5 bases; bases with no gene match: 10. Germline CDR1 MNHEY, CDR2 SVGEGT. The CDR3 sequence is CASSHGSGTGPGELFF. CDR3 coding DNA: TGTGCCAGCAGTCACGGATCCGGGACAGGGCCCGGGGAGCTGTTTTTT.

J is TRBJ1-1 and V is TRBV6-2 or TRBV6-3; TRBD1 matches 9 bases. The CDR3 contains 15 residues. Germline V gives CDR1 MNHEY, CDR2 SVGEGT. J lost 5 bases, V lost 5 bases, and 9 bases had no gene match. The CDR3 loop is CASSQPGTGKTEAFF. DNA for the CDR3: TGTGCCAGCAGTCAACCTGGGACAGGGAAAACTGAAGCTTTCTTT.

This clonotype showed up just a few times. The chain links TRBV7-8 to TRBJ1-1; D is unclear. The CDR3 runs 12 residues. Germline V gene lookup returns CDR1 SGHVS and CDR2 FQNEAQ. V was trimmed by 5 bases and J by 4 bases, leaving 8 bases between them. This CDR3 reads CASSPLTTEAFF. The CDR3 DNA sequence: TGTGCCAGCAGCCCCCTAACCACTGAAGCTTTCTTT.

This clonotype was seen repeatedly, ten times or more. The chain joins TRBV7-2 to TRBJ2-7; D unclear. The germline V gene has CDR1 SGHTA and CDR2 FQGNSA. The ends were cut back, 4 bases at V and 4 bases at J, with 11 bases in the middle. The CDR3 is made up of 13 amino acids. CDR3 DNA: TGTGCCAGCAGCTCTGCCGATGTATACGAGCAGTACTTC. Translated, it gives CASSSADVYEQYF.

The chain couples TRBV10-3 to TRBJ1-4, with a weak D call TRBD1 (5 bases). This CDR3 contains 13 residues. The germline V and J ends were trimmed by 10 bases and 6 bases, with 15 bases remaining between them. Per the germline V gene, CDR1 is ENHRY and CDR2 is SYGVKD. For the CDR3, the DNA is TGTGCCACCTCAGGGTCGGGAGATGAAAAACTGTTTTTT. Its protein is CATSGSGDEKLFF.

This clonotype was detected a few times. The V gene is TRBV7-6, the J gene TRBJ2-5, with 11 positions matching TRBD2. V trimming: 1 base; J trimming: 2 bases; junction bases outside the gene matches: 3. Germline CDR1 SGHVS, CDR2 FNYEAQ. This CDR3 has 16 amino acids. The CDR3 DNA reads TGTGCCAGCAGCTTAGTCCGGACTAGCGGGCAAGAGACCCAGTACTTC. It codes for CASSLVRTSGQETQYF. Full variable domain (outside the CDR3, taken from reference TRBV7-6 and TRBJ2-5): GAGVSQSPRYKVTKRGQDVALRCDPISGHVSLYWYRQALGQGPEFLTYFNYEAQQDKSGLPNDRFSAERPEGSISTLTIQRTEQRDSAMYRCASSLVRTSGQETQYFGPGTRLLVL.

Many counts were recorded for this clonotype. The chain carries TRBV2 and TRBJ2-1; D is uncertain. V was trimmed by 4 bases and J by 5 bases, leaving 9 bases between them. The CDR3 has 13 amino acids. CDR1 is SNHLY, CDR2 FYNNEI, per germline. The CDR3 DNA is TGTGCCAGCAGTGTGGAACACGACAATGAGCAGTTCTTC. Protein product: CASSVEHDNEQFF.

Ten or more counts support this clonotype. The rearrangement uses TRBV7-2 and TRBJ2-3; 8 bases agree with TRBD2. The CDR3 runs to 15 residues. Trimming removed 5 bases from V and 5 bases from J; junction bases left unmatched: 9. Germline assignment: CDR1 SGHTA and CDR2 FQGNSA. As DNA, the CDR3 is TGTGCCAGCAGCGTAAGCGGGGGAGGTGGAGATACGCAGTATTTT. Encoded protein: CASSVSGGGGDTQYF.

This clonotype was counted ten times or more. This rearrangement joins TRBV7-2 to TRBJ2-7; either TRBD1 or TRBD2 may fit D (5 bases each). Deletions cut 5 bases from V and 5 bases from J, with 16 bases between. CDR3 length: 14 amino acids. Looked up from germline, CDR1 is SGHTA and CDR2 is FQGNSA. The CDR3 nucleotides are TGTGCCAGCAGCCACTCCATCGGGGCGGACGAGCAGTACTTC. This codes for CASSHSIGADEQYF. Full variable domain (outside the CDR3, taken from reference TRBV7-2 and TRBJ2-7): GAGVSQSPSNKVTEKGKDVELRCDPISGHTALYWYRQSLGQGLEFLIYFQGNSAPDKSGLPSDRFSAERTGGSVSTLTIQRTQQEDSAVYLCASSHSIGADEQYFGPGTRLTVT.

In its sample, this clonotype was seen a few times. V gene TRBV2 combines with J gene TRBJ1-1, with 7 positions matching TRBD1. V trimming: 1 base; J trimming: 6 bases; junction bases outside the gene matches: 8. The CDR3 sequence is 15 residues long. Per the germline V gene, CDR1 is SNHLY and CDR2 is FYNNEI. The CDR3 DNA is TGTGCCAGCAGTGAAGAGCAGGGACAGAGGGCTGAAGCTTTCTTT. It codes for CASSEEQGQRAEAFF.

The genes are TRBV14 and TRBJ2-1; the D is unclear. The V gene's germline CDR1 is SGHDN and CDR2 FVKESK. This CDR3 region has 16 residues. Trimming left V 4 bases short and J 0 bases short, with 13 bases between. This CDR3 reads CASSRWARGSYNEQFF. DNA of the CDR3: TGTGCCAGCAGCCGCTGGGCGAGAGGCTCCTACAATGAGCAGTTCTTC.

Many counts were recorded for this clonotype. The gene calls are TRBV7-2 and TRBJ2-3; D is ambiguous. Germline V gene data show CDR1 as SGHTA and CDR2 as FQGNSA. The CDR3 extends over 14 amino acids. Deletions cut 2 bases from V and 4 bases from J, with 10 bases between. The CDR3 region is CASSLLLIPDTQYF. CDR3 in DNA: TGTGCCAGCAGCTTACTACTGATCCCAGATACGCAGTATTTT.

The V and J genes are TRBV28 and TRBJ1-5, with TRBD1 identical over 7 bases. This CDR3 has 15 amino acids. V gave up 7 bases and J gave up 5 bases; unmatched junction bases: 11. Per germline, CDR1 MDHEN and CDR2 SYDVKM. DNA of the CDR3: TGTGCCAGCACTAATTTACAGGGGCGAGATCAGCCCCAGCATTTT. This gives the protein CASTNLQGRDQPQHF.

V and J are TRBV6-5 and TRBJ1-1; D is possibly TRBD1 (5 bases). There are 15 residues in the CDR3. The germline CDR1 and CDR2 sequences are MNHEY and SVGAGI. With 0 bases removed from V and 2 bases from J, the gap between germline ends came to 10 bases. CDR3: CASSYSWQGNTEAFF. In DNA form, the CDR3 reads TGTGCCAGCAGTTACTCTTGGCAGGGCAACACTGAAGCTTTCTTT.

The chain joins TRBV7-6 to TRBJ2-1; D remains ambiguous. The CDR3 is 15 residues long. Germline lookup yields CDR1 SGHVS and CDR2 FNYEAQ. Trimming cost V 5 bases and J 5 bases, with 16 bases left between them. CDR3 DNA: TGTGCCAGCAGCCCTCTGGCAGGCGCCGACAATGAGCAGTTCTTC. The encoded protein is CASSPLAGADNEQFF.

The chain has TRBV20-1 and TRBJ2-7, with TRBD2 matching 9 bases. This CDR3 is 15 amino acids long. The V gene's germline CDR1 is DFQATT and CDR2 SNEGSKA (reference sequence). V gave up 5 bases and J gave up 1 base; unmatched junction bases: 9. CDR3 residues: CSAGGERGASYEQYF. The CDR3 bases are TGCAGTGCTGGTGGGGAGCGGGGGGCGTCCTACGAGCAGTACTTC.

This clonotype was counted ten times or more. The rearrangement uses TRBV6-1 and TRBJ1-6, with a weak D call TRBD1 (5 bases). Trimming shortened V by 6 bases and J by 4 bases, and 13 bases separated the two germline ends. CDR1 is MNHNS, CDR2 SASEGT, per germline. The CDR3 runs to 15 residues. CDR3 in amino acids: CASSSDSLYNSPLHF. In nucleotides, the CDR3 is TGTGCCAGCAGCTCCGACAGTCTATATAATTCACCCCTCCACTTT.

This clonotype occurred many times. J is TRBJ1-1 and V is TRBV14; D perhaps matches TRBD1 (5 bases). This CDR3 is 15 amino acids long. V dropped 1 base and J dropped 0 bases, with 9 bases sitting between them. Germline V gene sequence: CDR1 SGHDN, CDR2 FVKESK. The CDR3 region is CASSQVDSLNTEAFF. CDR3 nucleotides: TGTGCCAGCAGCCAAGTTGACAGCCTGAACACTGAAGCTTTCTTT.

This clonotype was detected many times. The rearrangement links TRBV27 to TRBJ1-2, with TRBD1 identical over 9 bases. Germline CDR1 is MNHEY and CDR2 is SMNVEV (reference sequence). Losses at the gene ends were 7 bases for V and 7 bases for J; bases not matched to a gene: 10. The CDR3 runs to 14 residues. The DNA for the CDR3 is TGTGCCAGCAAGACAGGGGGGAAAAACGCTGGCTACACCTTC. Translated: CASKTGGKNAGYTF.

This clonotype was found many times. This chain uses TRBV6-1 with TRBJ1-2, with D unclear. The CDR3 extends over 12 amino acids. Germline V gene lookup returns CDR1 MNHNS and CDR2 SASEGT. Deletions cut 7 bases from V and 7 bases from J, with 13 bases between. The CDR3 bases are TGTGCCAGCACCTCTGCCCCCCCTGGCTACACCTTC. Protein sequence: CASTSAPPGYTF.